The 30 T cell receptor beta chains below all came from one sample that was sequenced in a study of cytomegalovirus exposure and HLA in healthy donors. PCR employed 60 Vbeta and 13 Jbeta primers. Some clones are missing from TCRdb's copy, which holds only in-frame ones; the method was immunoSEQ multiplex PCR. The sample lists some 120,000 clones; approximately 77% were seen once. Material for sequencing was PBMCs. The receptors originated from a man aged 18 to 30 in good health and CMV-seronegative.

This chain uses TRBV7-9 with TRBJ2-7, with 9 bases matching TRBD1. The CDR3 totals 16 residues. The V gene end was trimmed by 3 bases and the J gene end by 6 bases; junction bases not matched to a gene: 12. The germline gives CDR1 SEHNR, CDR2 FQNEAQ (reference sequence). The CDR3 sequence is CASSLDPGQGAPEQYF. The CDR3 coding sequence is TGTGCCAGCAGCTTGGATCCGGGACAGGGCGCTCCCGAGCAGTACTTC.

This chain links TRBV14 with TRBJ1-2; 7 positions match TRBD1. V lost 0 bases, J lost 8 bases, and 9 bases stayed unmatched. The germline V gene has CDR1 SGHDN and CDR2 FVKESK. The CDR3 length is 15 residues. CDR3: CASSQDKQGSLGYTF. Here the CDR3 DNA reads TGTGCCAGCAGCCAAGATAAACAGGGGTCTCTAGGCTACACCTTC.

J is TRBJ1-2 and V is TRBV28; D unclear. Germline values: CDR1 MDHEN, CDR2 SYDVKM. V lost 1 base and J 8 bases, leaving 5 bases between the germline ends. The CDR3 totals 11 residues. CDR3 sequence reads: CASSLSHGYTF. DNA for the CDR3: TGTGCCAGCAGTTTATCACACGGCTACACCTTC.

J is TRBJ2-2 and V is TRBV9; 9 bases are a match to TRBD1. This CDR3 region has 16 residues. Per the germline V gene, CDR1 is SGDLS and CDR2 is YYNGEE. The J segment lost 6 bases and the V segment lost 3 bases, leaving 9 bases of the junction unmatched. The CDR3 DNA is TGTGCCAGCAGCGCTTTCCCGGGACAGGGAGCCGGGGAGCTGTTTTTT. Protein product: CASSAFPGQGAGELFF.

This clone was observed a few times. The genes are TRBV7-3 and TRBJ2-1; TRBD2 agrees at 8 bases. Germline CDR1 is SGHTA and CDR2 is FQGTGA. CDR3 size: 14 residues. Trimming cost V 5 bases and J 10 bases; bases outside gene matches: 10. CDR3 sequence reads: CASSDAGTRNEQFF. In DNA, the CDR3 is TGTGCCAGCAGCGACGCCGGGACTAGGAACGAGCAGTTCTTC.

This rearrangement joins TRBV18 to TRBJ2-7; no reliable D call. CDR1 is KGHSH and CDR2 is LQKENI in the germline V gene. V shed 3 bases and J shed 4 bases, with 10 bases lying between them. The CDR3 is 13 residues long. The CDR3 sequence is CASSPPTSYEQYF. CDR3 DNA: TGTGCCAGCTCACCGCCGACAAGTTACGAGCAGTACTTC.

Only one count was recorded for this clone. The chain joins TRBV4-3 to TRBJ2-1; D possibly corresponds to TRBD1 (6 bases). Trimming pared 1 base from V and 8 bases from J, leaving 18 bases between. Germline V gives CDR1 LGHNA, CDR2 YSLEER. CDR3 length: 16 amino acids. The CDR3 sequence: CASSQVRPGALDEQFF. The CDR3 DNA reads TGCGCCAGCAGCCAAGTCCGTCCAGGGGCCCTGGATGAGCAGTTCTTC.

The gene calls are TRBV4-1 and TRBJ2-1, with 14 bases matching TRBD2. The V and J ends lost 1 base and 1 base, in that order; junction bases with no gene match: 15. Germline V gives CDR1 MGHRA, CDR2 YSYEKL. The CDR3 contains 22 residues. The CDR3 sequence is CASSQAPAGTSGGPRSYNEQFF. The CDR3 nucleotides are TGCGCCAGCAGCCAAGCCCCCGCCGGGACTAGCGGGGGTCCTAGGTCCTACAATGAGCAGTTCTTC.

CDR3 region: CASIGGGSQAQTQYF. In nucleotides, the CDR3 is TGTGCCAGCATCGGAGGAGGCTCCCAGGCGCAGACCCAGTACTTC. V and J are TRBV6-6 and TRBJ2-5, with a possible D match to TRBD2 (5 bases). CDR1 is MNHNY, CDR2 SVGAGI, per germline (reference sequence). The germline V and J ends were trimmed by 7 bases and 6 bases, with 21 bases remaining between them. This CDR3 spans 15 amino acids.

The chain combines TRBV11-2 with TRBJ1-5; D is perhaps TRBD1 (6 bases). The V gene lost 1 base and the J gene lost 4 bases, with 11 bases spanning the gap. In germline, CDR1 is SGHAT, CDR2 FQNNGV. The CDR3 loop spans 15 amino acids. DNA for the CDR3: TGTGCCAGCAGCTTAGGGACAGCCCTAAATCAGCCCCAGCATTTT. Its protein product is CASSLGTALNQPQHF.

This clone was seen a handful of times. This chain links TRBV6-5 with TRBJ1-4; 7 nucleotides agree with TRBD1. The J segment lost 3 bases and the V segment lost 0 bases, leaving 1 base of the junction unmatched. CDR3 length: 15 residues. CDR1 and CDR2 from the germline V gene are MNHEY and SVGAGI. CDR3 nucleotides: TGTGCCAGCAGTTACTCCGGGACAGCTAATGAAAAACTGTTTTTT. Protein sequence: CASSYSGTANEKLFF.

The chain joins TRBV21-1 to TRBJ2-1; the table names TRBD1, a call not compared with the DNA. TRBV21-1 corresponds to a pseudogene. CDR3 length: 11 residues. DNA for the CDR3: TGTGCCACCCCCCCAGGGAATGAGCAGTTCTTC. This encodes CATPPGNEQFF.

The count of this clone is one. CDR3 coding DNA: TGTGCCAGCAGCTTAACACTAGGTAATAAGAATGAGCAGTTCTTC. It encodes CASSLTLGNKNEQFF. The V call is TRBV7-9, the J call TRBJ2-1; D is possibly TRBD2 (5 bases). The CDR3 totals 15 residues. CDR1 and CDR2 (germline): SEHNR, FQNEAQ (reference sequence). Trimming cost V 2 bases and J 7 bases, with 15 bases left between them.

This chain links TRBV14 with TRBJ2-3, with no clear D. With 5 bases removed from V and 3 bases from J, the gap between germline ends came to 3 bases. This CDR3 has 11 amino acids. CDR1 SGHDN and CDR2 FVKESK come from the germline V gene. CDR3 sequence: CASSLTDTQYF. In DNA form, the CDR3 reads TGTGCCAGCAGCTTAACAGATACGCAGTATTTT. The variable domain in full, with the rest retrieved from reference TRBV14 and TRBJ2-3, is EAGVTQFPSHSVIEKGQTVTLRCDPISGHDNLYWYRRVMGKEIKFLLHFVKESKQDESGMPNNRFLAERTGGTYSTLKVQPAELEDSGVYFCASSLTDTQYFGPGTRLTVL.

The V gene is TRBV4-2, the J gene TRBJ2-3, with 12 bases that match TRBD2. Germline V gene lookup returns CDR1 LGHNA and CDR2 YNFKEQ. With V trimmed by 2 bases and J by 4 bases, 4 bases remained unmatched. The CDR3 is 16 residues long. The chain's CDR3 is CASSQQTSGGPDTQYF. The CDR3, as DNA: TGTGCCAGCAGCCAACAGACTAGCGGGGGACCAGATACGCAGTATTTT.

V and J are TRBV1 and TRBJ2-4; the D call of TRBD2 is as the table states it, not checked on the DNA. TRBV1 is deemed a pseudogene. This CDR3 contains 21 residues. CDR3: CTSSQDGTSGEHMLAKNIQYF. In DNA, the CDR3 is TGCACCAGCAGCCAAGATGGGACTAGCGGGGAGCACATGCTAGCCAAAAACATTCAGTACTTC.

The chain combines TRBV10-1 with TRBJ1-5; 7 bases match TRBD1. The CDR3 extends over 12 amino acids. V was clipped by 8 bases and J by 9 bases; unmatched bases: 7. Germline V gives CDR1 WNHNN, CDR2 SYGVQD (reference sequence). DNA of the CDR3: TGCGCCAGCCTGGGACAGTTTGGGCCCCAGCATTTT. Protein: CASLGQFGPQHF.

The J gene is TRBJ1-1, the V gene TRBV5-1, with 10 bases lining up with TRBD1. The CDR3 spans 15 residues. Germline CDR1 is SGHRS and CDR2 is YFSETQ. Germline trimming cut 3 bases from V and 5 bases from J; bases unmatched to any gene: 7. The CDR3 region is CASSSTGGAGTEAFF. CDR3 DNA: TGCGCCAGCAGCTCGACAGGGGGCGCGGGGACTGAAGCTTTCTTT. The whole variable domain, remainder taken from reference TRBV5-1 and TRBJ1-1, is KAGVTQTPRYLIKTRGQQVTLSCSPISGHRSVSWYQQTPGQGLQFLFEYFSETQRNKGNFPGRFSGRQFSNSRSEMNVSTLELGDSALYLCASSSTGGAGTEAFFGQGTRLTVV.

J is TRBJ2-6 and V is TRBV7-2; D ambiguous. V lost 5 bases to trimming and J lost 0 bases, with 11 bases between them. The CDR3 sequence is 16 residues long. From germline, CDR1 is SGHTA and CDR2 FQGNSA. The CDR3 spells CASSPTVASGANVLTF. Written as DNA, the CDR3 is TGTGCCAGCAGCCCAACGGTCGCCTCTGGGGCCAACGTCCTGACTTTC.

The chain uses TRBV7-9 and TRBJ2-7; D is unclear. Germline V CDR1 and CDR2: SEHNR, FQNEAQ (reference sequence). Trimming removed 6 bases from V and 1 base from J, with 16 bases in between. This CDR3 is built from 15 residues. CDR3 coding DNA: TGTGCCAGCAGAATCGGGTCCGGCAGATCCTACGAGCAGTACTTC. Residues: CASRIGSGRSYEQYF.

The CDR3 region is CASSFERQYGYTF. CDR3 coding DNA: TGTGCCAGCAGCTTCGAAAGACAGTATGGCTACACCTTC. This chain joins TRBV5-4 and TRBJ1-2, with a possible D match to TRBD1 (5 bases). The CDR3 contains 13 residues. Trimming stripped 2 bases from V and 5 bases from J, with 10 bases between. Germline CDR1 and CDR2: SGHNT and YYREEE (reference sequence).

In this sample, this clone turned up a few times. The chain couples TRBV25-1 to TRBJ2-5, with TRBD1 matching 9 bases. The CDR3 has 17 residues. Germline V lookup: CDR1 MGHDK, CDR2 SYGVNS. V trimming: 7 bases; J trimming: 4 bases; junction bases outside the gene matches: 16. The CDR3 is CASTNDRQGVYGETQYF. The CDR3 DNA follows: TGTGCCAGCACTAATGACAGACAGGGGGTGTATGGAGAGACCCAGTACTTC.

The V and J genes are TRBV1 and TRBJ1-2; the D segment call TRBD1 is taken from the table without a DNA check. TRBV1 is labeled a pseudogene. The CDR3 contains 20 residues. CDR3: CTSSQGEAGEPRVSGWGYTF. The CDR3 DNA is TGCACCAGCAGCCAAGGAGAGGCAGGGGAGCCCCGTGTGAGTGGTTGGGGCTACACCTTC.

The V and J genes are TRBV5-1 and TRBJ1-1; tentative D call: TRBD1 (5 bases). In germline, CDR1 is SGHRS, CDR2 YFSETQ. The CDR3 extends over 16 amino acids. V lost 0 bases, J lost 1 base, and 13 bases lay in between. The CDR3 loop reads CASSLAPGRGNTEAFF. The CDR3 DNA is TGCGCCAGCAGCTTGGCCCCCGGGAGGGGGAACACTGAAGCTTTCTTT.

CDR3 region: CASSPRGSRGSPLHF. CDR3 sequence (DNA): TGCGCCAGCAGCCCTAGAGGCTCCCGGGGTTCACCCCTCCACTTT. The chain is built from TRBV5-1 and TRBJ1-6; D remains unclear. CDR1 is SGHRS and CDR2 is YFSETQ in the germline V gene. Trimming pared 4 bases from V and 9 bases from J, leaving 17 bases between. The CDR3 extends over 15 amino acids.

This clone was counted a single time. The chain uses TRBV5-4 and TRBJ1-1; TRBD1 matches 7 bases. Germline loops: CDR1 SGHNT, CDR2 YYREEE (reference sequence). The CDR3 covers 14 residues. The trim removed 5 bases at V and 3 bases at J, leaving 7 bases unmatched. Here the CDR3 DNA reads TGTGCCAGCAGACACCAGGGGGTTGACACTGAAGCTTTCTTT. Translation gives CASRHQGVDTEAFF.

The genes are TRBV6-5 and TRBJ1-2, with D possibly matching TRBD1 (5 bases). Germline V CDR1 and CDR2: MNHEY, SVGAGI. The CDR3 length is 15 residues. The V end was cut by 2 bases, the J end by 8 bases, with 18 bases between. CDR3 sequence (DNA): TGTGCCAGCAGTTACCAAGGGGCGTCTTTGGAGGGCTACACCTTC. It encodes CASSYQGASLEGYTF.

The chain has TRBV15 and TRBJ2-1; 8 bases match TRBD2. Trimming took 1 base from V and 3 from J; bases not matched to a gene: 8. CDR3 length: 17 amino acids. Germline-derived CDR1 and CDR2 are LNHNV and YYDKDF (reference sequence). CDR3 DNA: TGTGCCACCAGCAGAGGGTTAACGGGGGGGCTCTACAATGAGCAGTTCTTC. Translated: CATSRGLTGGLYNEQFF.

Of note for this clone: At one boundary the junction diverges from the germline segment, which might be a read error. The chain combines TRBV11-2 with TRBJ1-6; 7 bases are shared with TRBD1. Germline V gene lookup returns CDR1 SGHAT and CDR2 FQNNGV. CDR3 length: 15 amino acids. DNA for the CDR3: TGTGCCAGCAGCTACAGGGGTTCCTATAATTCACCCCCCCACTTT. It codes for CASSYRGSYNSPPHF. Full variable domain (outside the CDR3, taken from reference TRBV11-2 and TRBJ1-6): EAGVAQSPRYKIIEKRQSVAFWCNPISGHATLYWYQQILGQGPKLLIQFQNNGVVDDSQLPKDRFSAERLKGVDSTLKIQPAKLEDSAVYLCASSYRGSYNSPPHFGNGTRLTVT.

This chain joins TRBV6-1 and TRBJ1-6, with D perhaps matching TRBD1 (6 bases). CDR3 length equals 15 residues. The germline CDR1 and CDR2 sequences are MNHNS and SASEGT. Trimming took 5 bases from V and 9 from J, leaving 17 bases between them. CDR3 DNA sequence: TGTGCCAGCAGTAACAGGGCCGGTTTGGGTTCACCCCTCCACTTT. Translated, it gives CASSNRAGLGSPLHF.